The clone carrying this TCR beta chain has only a few counts. With a J-beta primer mix and a sample-barcoded 5' primer, a second PCR ran about 7 to 12 cycles. Tags on each cDNA molecule came from a template-switch adaptor with 12 random nucleotides. TCRdb reanalysed the 5' RACE reads using MiXCR and keeps one entry per CDR3 protein. The repertoire consists of about 640,000 distinct CDR3 sequences, with 45% to 65% occurring once and the leading ten covering over 35%. This sample is drawn from a study of blood T cells in healthy people across ages. Germline values: CDR1 SGHRS, CDR2 YFSETQ. There are 14 residues in the CDR3.

This TCR was sampled from a man between 60 and 75 years old in good health. The chain couples TRBV5-1 to TRBJ2-4; possible D gene TRBD2, 6 bases. The J call may be faulty, since TRBJ2-7 better matches the DNA end. Sample: blood. The CDR3 nucleotides read TGCGCCAGCAGCTGGGGAGGTCGAGGCAACGAGCAGTACTTC. It specifies CASSWGGRGNEQYF.